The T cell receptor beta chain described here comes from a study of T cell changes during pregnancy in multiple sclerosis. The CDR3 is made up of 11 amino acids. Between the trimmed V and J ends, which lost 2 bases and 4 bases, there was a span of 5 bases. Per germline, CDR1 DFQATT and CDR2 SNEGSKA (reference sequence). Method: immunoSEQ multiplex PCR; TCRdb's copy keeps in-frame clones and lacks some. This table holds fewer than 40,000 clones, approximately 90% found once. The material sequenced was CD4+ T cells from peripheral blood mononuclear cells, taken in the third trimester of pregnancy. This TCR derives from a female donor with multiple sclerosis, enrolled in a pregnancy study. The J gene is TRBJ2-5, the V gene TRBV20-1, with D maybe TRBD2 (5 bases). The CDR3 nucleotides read TGCAGTGCTAGACGGGGAGAGACCCAGTACTTC. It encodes CSARRGETQYF.